This TCR beta chain came from a study of cytomegalovirus exposure and HLA in healthy donors. Researchers ran the PCR with 60 Vbeta and 13 Jbeta primers. Repertoires were generated with immunoSEQ multiplex PCR, while TCRdb's copy carries only in-frame clones and drops some. The table lists approximately 100,000 clones, about 76% of them singletons, with about 6.1% in the top ten. In regard to this clone: Its target is not known.

V lost 3 bases and J lost 3, with 5 bases in between. CDR1 and CDR2 (germline): ENHRY, SYGVKD. The CDR3 totals 12 residues. Study-level results: Across donors, sequencing depth was assumed by presence/absence analyses to be roughly uniform. The study labeled more than 150 TCR beta chains cytomegalovirus-associated.

The origin of this receptor is a woman aged 45-65 years in good health and CMV-seropositive. Input material: PBMCs. V is TRBV10-3 and J is TRBJ1-1; D unclear. In DNA form, the CDR3 reads TGTGCCATCAGTGATAGAGACACTGAAGCTTTCTTT. It translates to CAISDRDTEAFF.